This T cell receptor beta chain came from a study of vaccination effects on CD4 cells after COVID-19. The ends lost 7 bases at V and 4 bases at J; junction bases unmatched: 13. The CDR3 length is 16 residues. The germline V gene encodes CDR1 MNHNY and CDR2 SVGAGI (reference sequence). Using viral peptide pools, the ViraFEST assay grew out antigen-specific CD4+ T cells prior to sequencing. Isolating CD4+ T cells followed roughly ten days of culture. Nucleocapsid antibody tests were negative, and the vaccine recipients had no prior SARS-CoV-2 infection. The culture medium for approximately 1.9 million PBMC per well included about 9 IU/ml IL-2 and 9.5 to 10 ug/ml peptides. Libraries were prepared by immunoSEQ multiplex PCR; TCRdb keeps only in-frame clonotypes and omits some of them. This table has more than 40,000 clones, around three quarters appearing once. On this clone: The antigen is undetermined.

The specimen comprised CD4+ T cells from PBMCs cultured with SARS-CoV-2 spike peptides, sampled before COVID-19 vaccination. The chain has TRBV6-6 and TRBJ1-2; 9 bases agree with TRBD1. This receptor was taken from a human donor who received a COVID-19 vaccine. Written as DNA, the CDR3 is TGTGCCAGCACCTCCCCGGCGGACAGGGGTGGCTATGGCTACACCTTC. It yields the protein CASTSPADRGGYGYTF.